In its sample, the clone carrying this T cell receptor beta chain was seen a few times. The data derive from a study of patients and donors after allogeneic stem cell transplantation. TCRdb reprocessed the RT-PCR reads via MiXCR and lists one record per CDR3 protein. The sample includes some 230,000 distinct CDR3 sequences, 13% to 15% of them seen just once. The CDR3 covers 16 residues. Trimming stripped 0 bases from V and 2 bases from J, with 12 bases between. The germline V gene has CDR1 LGHDT and CDR2 YNNKEL (reference sequence). V gene TRBV3-1 combines with J gene TRBJ2-3; D may correspond to TRBD1 or TRBD2 (6 bases each). The sequenced sample consisted of blood, either unsorted or a sorted T cell fraction (not recorded which). The TCR comes from a human donor who was either an allogeneic HSCT recipient or a stem cell or donor lymphocyte infusion donor (not recorded which). It is not recorded whose cells these are; they may come from a transplant donor. CDR3 sequence reads: CASSQDGGLPTDTQYF. In DNA form, the CDR3 reads TGTGCCAGCAGCCAAGACGGGGGCCTACCCACAGATACGCAGTATTTT.